These T cell receptor beta chains were read from a single sample in a study of blood T cell repertoires in COVID-19. TCRdb's table, derived via immunoSEQ multiplex PCR, lists solely in-frame clones and lacks some. The sample comprises 200,000 to 250,000 clones, 88% of which are singletons, and around 1.6% rests with the top ten. The sample taken for sequencing was peripheral blood. The receptors originated from a young man with active or convalescent COVID-19. Both conserved end residues are part of each CDR3.

V gene: TRBV6-5; CDR3 protein: CASSYGPYEQYF
V gene: TRBV2; CDR3 protein: CASSELRETQYF
V gene: TRBV5-4; CDR3 protein: CASSLANRDSEQYF
V gene: TRBV6-5; CDR3 protein: CASTPGQGPGELFF
V gene: TRBV29-1; CDR3 protein: CSAQIGGSPNNEQFF
V gene: TRBV28; CDR3 protein: CASSLGTGGNSPLHF
V gene: TRBV27; CDR3 protein: CASSITGRYGYTF
V gene: TRBV7-8; CDR3 protein: CASSYPGSYEQYF
V gene: TRBV5-4; CDR3 protein: CASSFGENTEAFF
V gene: TRBV12-3/TRBV12-4; CDR3 protein: CASTPGQLYEQYF
V gene: TRBV2; CDR3 protein: CASSGGTGRSGNTIYF
V gene: TRBV18; CDR3 protein: CASSPQINTDTQYF
V gene: TRBV6-6; CDR3 protein: CASRLSDEQFF
V gene: TRBV19; CDR3 protein: CASSMGQGYEQYF
V gene: TRBV11-2; CDR3 protein: CASRITSGRSWSYNEQFF
V gene: TRBV9; CDR3 protein: CASSTRGAGGNYEQFF
V gene: TRBV30; CDR3 protein: CAWSVGTPQPQHF
V gene: TRBV11-2; CDR3 protein: CASSWLAGHNEQFF
V gene: TRBV7-9; CDR3 protein: CASSLAQAYGYTF
V gene: TRBV7-2; CDR3 protein: CASSLGTEETQYF
V gene: TRBV7-2; CDR3 protein: CASSLDGGRSSYEQYF
V gene: TRBV30; CDR3 protein: CAWGRGLNTEAFF
V gene: TRBV4-2; CDR3 protein: CASSQLAGSTDTQYF
V gene: TRBV7-3; CDR3 protein: CASSRGLAGVGDEQFF
V gene: TRBV3-1/TRBV3-2; CDR3 protein: CASSQDPGRRGDTEAFF